These 29 T cell receptor beta chains were sequenced from one sample in a study of cytomegalovirus exposure and HLA in healthy donors. The PCR had 60 Vbeta and 13 Jbeta primers. The repertoire was sequenced with immunoSEQ multiplex PCR; TCRdb's copy has only in-frame clones and lacks some. This sample's table has approximately 130,000 clones. Sequencing was done on a sample of PBMCs. Receptors were obtained from a woman aged 60-75 years in good health and CMV-seronegative.

The chain employs TRBV7-3 and TRBJ2-1, with 11 bases identical to TRBD2. Germline assignment: CDR1 SGHTA and CDR2 FQGTGA. The CDR3 loop spans 15 amino acids. The J segment lost 7 bases and the V segment lost 2 bases, leaving 4 bases of the junction unmatched. In nucleotides, the CDR3 is TGTGCCAGCAGCTTAGGTAGCGGGGGGGCAAATGAGCAGTTCTTC. As protein: CASSLGSGGANEQFF.

CDR3: CASSIPGVPLEQYF. CDR3 bases: TGTGCCAGCAGTATACCGGGGGTCCCTTTGGAGCAGTACTTC. This chain joins TRBV27 and TRBJ2-5, with D perhaps TRBD2 (6 bases). This CDR3 comprises 14 residues. Trimming took off 5 bases at V and 11 bases at J, with 21 bases between the two ends. Per the germline V gene, CDR1 is MNHEY and CDR2 is SMNVEV (reference sequence).

V is TRBV19 and J is TRBJ2-3; D is uncertain. V was pared by 3 bases and J by 1 base, with 8 bases between. The germline CDR1 and CDR2 sequences are LNHDA and SQIVND (reference sequence). This CDR3 is 14 amino acids long. The CDR3 coding sequence is TGTGCCAGTAGTATGGGCAGGCGCACAGATACGCAGTATTTT. Its protein product is CASSMGRRTDTQYF.

The chain uses TRBV7-8 and TRBJ2-7; 7 nucleotides agree with TRBD2. CDR1 and CDR2 from the germline V gene are SGHVS and FQNEAQ. With 1 base clipped from V and 3 bases from J, the junction kept 3 bases outside the gene matches. The CDR3 sequence is 14 residues long. The CDR3 DNA reads as TGTGCCAGCAGCTTAGAGGCTAGCGGCTACGAGCAGTACTTC. Encoded protein: CASSLEASGYEQYF.

The rearrangement joins TRBV7-8 to TRBJ2-2, with TRBD2 matching over 13 bases. CDR1 and CDR2 (germline): SGHVS, FQNEAQ. With 5 bases clipped from V and 2 bases from J, the junction kept 5 bases outside the gene matches. The CDR3 is 17 residues long. The CDR3 reads CASSRTSGGGNTGELFF. CDR3 nucleotide sequence: TGTGCCAGCAGCCGGACTAGCGGGGGCGGAAACACCGGGGAGCTGTTTTTT.

The chain recombines TRBV11-1 with TRBJ2-7; TRBD2 aligns across 7 bases. Germline V gene lookup returns CDR1 SGHAT and CDR2 FQDESV (reference sequence). V dropped 5 bases and J dropped 1; count of bases not matched to a gene: 11. This CDR3 contains 16 residues. This CDR3 is CASSLPWGGLSYEQYF. The CDR3 nucleotides read TGTGCCAGCAGCCTACCCTGGGGAGGGTTATCCTACGAGCAGTACTTC.

The rearrangement links TRBV27 to TRBJ2-7; a weak D match, TRBD2 (6 bases). Per germline, CDR1 MNHEY and CDR2 SMNVEV (reference sequence). V was cut by 8 bases and J by 2 bases, with 19 bases left in between. The CDR3 has 15 residues. CDR3 in DNA: TGTGCCAGCTCCACCCGTTCGAGGGAGGCCTACGAGCAGTACTTC. Amino acids: CASSTRSREAYEQYF.

The rearrangement joins TRBV5-1 to TRBJ2-7; D is possibly TRBD1 (5 bases). The ends were cut back, 0 bases at V and 2 bases at J, with 9 bases in the middle. Germline loops: CDR1 SGHRS, CDR2 YFSETQ. CDR3 length: 14 residues. The CDR3 DNA follows: TGCGCCAGCAGCTTGGAAGGCAGGGCCTACGAGCAGTACTTC. Protein: CASSLEGRAYEQYF.

This chain uses TRBV5-8 with TRBJ2-7, with D maybe TRBD2 (5 bases). V lost 1 base and J 2 bases, leaving 19 bases between the germline ends. This CDR3 region has 17 residues. CDR1 SGHTS and CDR2 YDEGEE come from the germline V gene. The CDR3: CASSLSGFAGQTYEQYF. CDR3 DNA sequence: TGTGCCAGCAGCTTGTCCGGTTTCGCGGGTCAAACCTACGAGCAGTACTTC. The full variable domain, rest sourced from reference TRBV5-8 and TRBJ2-7, is EAGVTQSPTHLIKTRGQQATLRCSPISGHTSVYWYQQALGLGLQFLLWYDEGEERNRGNFPPRFSGRQFPNYSSELNVNALELEDSALYLCASSLSGFAGQTYEQYFGPGTRLTVT.

The genes are TRBV6-5 and TRBJ2-7, with a weak D call TRBD2 (7 bases). The CDR3 contains 15 residues. The germline CDR1 and CDR2 sequences are MNHEY and SVGAGI. V lost 10 bases to trimming and J lost 0 bases, with 19 bases between them. The CDR3 nucleotides are TGTGCCACTGAGGGGGGGACGTCAAGCTCCTACGAGCAGTACTTC. It translates to CATEGGTSSSYEQYF.

The rearrangement links TRBV2 to TRBJ1-5; 7 nucleotides match TRBD1. This CDR3 contains 15 residues. The V and J ends lost 4 bases and 6 bases, in that order; junction bases with no gene match: 9. The germline CDR1 and CDR2 sequences are SNHLY and FYNNEI. The DNA of the CDR3 is TGTGCCAGCAGTGCTGGAGAAGGGGGCTCTCAGCCCCAGCATTTT. Its translation: CASSAGEGGSQPQHF.

This CDR3 is CASSSKHPISGNTIYF. Written as DNA, the CDR3 is TGTGCCAGCAGTTCCAAACATCCCATCTCTGGAAACACCATATATTTT. The V and J genes are TRBV6-5 and TRBJ1-3; no definite D call. The germline V and J ends were trimmed by 4 bases and 0 bases, with 13 bases remaining between them. Per the germline V gene, CDR1 is MNHEY and CDR2 is SVGAGI. The CDR3 length is 16 residues.

The chain combines TRBV11-2 with TRBJ1-6, with a tentative D call TRBD1 (6 bases). Germline loops: CDR1 SGHAT, CDR2 FQNNGV. CDR3 length: 16 residues. V was shortened by 0 bases and J by 6 bases, with 12 bases between the two germline ends. The CDR3 coding sequence is TGTGCCAGCAGCTTAGAGGGGGCTTATGGTAATTCACCCCTCCACTTT. Translating it yields CASSLEGAYGNSPLHF.

The CDR3 DNA reads TGTGCCAGCAGCTTGCCTGGGACAGTCATGGACTCTGGGGCCAACGTCCTGACTTTC. It is translated as CASSLPGTVMDSGANVLTF. The chain couples TRBV5-6 to TRBJ2-6, with 7 bases that match TRBD1. This CDR3 is built from 19 residues. V shed 1 base and J 0 bases; nucleotides not matched to a gene: 10. Germline V gene lookup returns CDR1 SGHDT and CDR2 YYEEEE.

The genes are TRBV5-1 and TRBJ1-2; 7 bases agree with TRBD1. Germline V gives CDR1 SGHRS, CDR2 YFSETQ. This CDR3 region has 14 residues. V lost 9 bases, J lost 4 bases, and 12 bases stayed unmatched. CDR3 sequence reads: CATSPQTGAYGYTF. In DNA, the CDR3 is TGCGCCACCTCCCCCCAAACAGGGGCCTATGGCTACACCTTC.

V gene TRBV29-1 combines with J gene TRBJ2-1; weak D call: TRBD1 (6 bases). Trimming removed 3 bases from V and 0 bases from J, with 15 bases in between. Germline CDR1 is SQVTM and CDR2 is ANQGSEA. The CDR3 extends over 16 amino acids. CDR3 sequence: CSVDTAGTSSYNEQFF. CDR3 bases: TGCAGCGTTGACACAGCCGGGACATCCTCCTACAATGAGCAGTTCTTC.

This rearrangement joins TRBV28 to TRBJ2-7, with D perhaps TRBD2 (6 bases). The CDR3 contains 13 residues. V was pared by 6 bases and J by 10 bases, with 19 bases between. Germline CDR1 MDHEN, CDR2 SYDVKM. The CDR3 is CASSLSGLAVQYF. In DNA, the CDR3 is TGTGCCAGCAGCCTCTCTGGTTTAGCGGTCCAGTACTTC.

The genes are TRBV6-5 and TRBJ1-4, with a weak D call TRBD1 (6 bases). Germline CDR1 reads MNHEY; CDR2 reads SVGAGI. This CDR3 spans 15 amino acids. The V end was cut by 0 bases, the J end by 5 bases, with 10 bases between. The CDR3, as DNA: TGTGCCAGCAGTTACTCGGACAGAAGAAATGAAAAACTGTTTTTT. Protein sequence: CASSYSDRRNEKLFF.

This sequence joins TRBV5-8 and TRBJ1-1; D not resolved. Germline-derived CDR1 and CDR2 are SGHTS and YDEGEE. There are 9 residues in the CDR3. V was clipped by 6 bases and J by 8 bases, with 5 bases between them. The CDR3 bases are TGTGCCAGCACCCGGGAAGCTTTCTTT. It yields the protein CASTREAFF.

V gene TRBV18 combines with J gene TRBJ1-1; D possibly corresponds to TRBD1 (6 bases). Germline V gene data show CDR1 as KGHSH and CDR2 as LQKENI. V lost 9 bases and J 4 bases, leaving 12 bases between the germline ends. The CDR3 sequence is 12 residues long. The DNA for the CDR3 is TGTGCCAGTTCGCAGGGGACCACTGAAGCTTTCTTT. Its translation is CASSQGTTEAFF.

This chain links TRBV9 with TRBJ2-3; D unclear. This CDR3 is built from 13 residues. The V end was cut by 0 bases, the J end by 5 bases, with 7 bases between. Germline V gene sequence: CDR1 SGDLS, CDR2 YYNGEE. The DNA for the CDR3 is TGTGCCAGCAGCGTAGTAGAGGTAGATACGCAGTATTTT. Protein product: CASSVVEVDTQYF.

This rearrangement joins TRBV11-2 to TRBJ2-3; the match to TRBD1 covers 9 bases. Germline values: CDR1 SGHAT, CDR2 FQNNGV. The ends lost 7 bases at V and 3 bases at J; junction bases unmatched: 5. The CDR3 consists of 14 residues. The CDR3 nucleotides read TGTGCCAGCACCAAGACAGGGGGAACAGATACGCAGTATTTT. Its protein is CASTKTGGTDTQYF.

V and J are TRBV2 and TRBJ2-5, with D perhaps TRBD2 (5 bases). CDR1 is SNHLY and CDR2 is FYNNEI in the germline V gene. The CDR3 is 14 residues long. Trimming removed 2 bases from V and 5 bases from J, with 12 bases in between. The CDR3 DNA is TGTGCCAGCAGTGAATGGTCGAGGGTGGAGACCCAGTACTTC. Encoded protein: CASSEWSRVETQYF.

This chain joins TRBV2 and TRBJ1-1; D call uncertain. Germline V gene sequence: CDR1 SNHLY, CDR2 FYNNEI. The CDR3 has 15 residues. Trimming stripped 7 bases from V and 2 bases from J, with 17 bases between. CDR3 DNA sequence: TGTGCCAGCATTTTTGATGCAGGCAGTAACACTGAAGCTTTCTTT. Its translation: CASIFDAGSNTEAFF.

Worth noting for this clone: Compared with germline, one end of the junction differs, possibly owing to a read error. The J gene is TRBJ2-7, the V gene TRBV7-7; 10 bases are a match to TRBD1. This CDR3 contains 14 residues. Germline CDR1 reads SSHAT; CDR2 reads FNYEAQ (reference sequence). CDR3 DNA sequence: TGTGCTAGCAGCCCCGGGACAGGGGAGCACGAGCAGTACTTC. This gives the protein CASSPGTGEHEQYF.

The V and J genes are TRBV7-9 and TRBJ1-6; 7 nucleotides agree with TRBD1. In germline, CDR1 is SEHNR, CDR2 FQNEAQ (reference sequence). The J segment lost 5 bases and the V segment lost 6 bases, leaving 10 bases of the junction unmatched. The CDR3 extends over 16 amino acids. CDR3 sequence reads: CASRSDRELNNSPLHF. CDR3 sequence (DNA): TGTGCCAGCAGATCCGACAGGGAGCTTAATAATTCACCCCTCCACTTT. The full variable domain, in which reference TRBV7-9 and TRBJ1-6 provide the parts outside the CDR3, is DTGVSQNPRHKITKRGQNVTFRCDPISEHNRLYWYRQTLGQGPEFLTYFQNEAQLEKSRLLSDRFSAERPKGSFSTLEIQRTEQGDSAMYLCASRSDRELNNSPLHFGNGTRLTVT.

The chain has TRBV5-6 and TRBJ2-7; D unclear. The length of the CDR3 is 12 residues. The germline V and J ends were trimmed by 2 bases and 4 bases, with 7 bases remaining between them. The germline CDR1 and CDR2 sequences are SGHDT and YYEEEE. CDR3 sequence reads: CASSFLQYEQYF. For the CDR3, the DNA is TGTGCCAGCAGCTTTCTCCAGTACGAGCAGTACTTC.

The V gene is TRBV5-4, the J gene TRBJ1-4, with D possibly TRBD1 on 5 matching bases. V gave up 4 bases and J gave up 7 bases, with 14 bases separating them. Germline-derived CDR1 and CDR2 are SGHNT and YYREEE (reference sequence). The CDR3 is 14 residues long. CDR3 DNA sequence: TGTGCCAGCAGCCCTCAGGGTAAACGTGAAAAACTGTTTTTT. Translation: CASSPQGKREKLFF. Complete variable domain (other parts from reference TRBV5-4 and TRBJ1-4): ETGVTQSPTHLIKTRGQQVTLRCSSQSGHNTVSWYQQALGQGPQFIFQYYREEENGRGNFPPRFSGLQFPNYSSELNVNALELDDSALYLCASSPQGKREKLFFGSGTQLSVL.

This chain connects TRBV15 to TRBJ1-6, with TRBD1 matching 10 bases. CDR3 length: 14 residues. After removal of 3 bases from V and 9 bases from J, the junction contained 2 bases not matched to a gene. CDR1 LNHNV and CDR2 YYDKDF come from the germline V gene (reference sequence). The CDR3 DNA is TGTGCCACCAGCAGGGGACAGGGGCTTTCACCCCTCCACTTT. Translation: CATSRGQGLSPLHF.